The T cell receptor (beta chain) under discussion was sequenced for a study of T-cell reconstitution after alpha-beta-depleted transplantation in children. Findings of the study overall: T-cell numbers and diversity one year post-transplant derived largely from freshly generated T cells. Diversity of TCRbeta at day 60 was high in some patients, arising from surviving recipient T cells and thymic progenitors. Expanded graft clones numbering several hundred reportedly gave rise to alpha-beta T cells about two months after transplant.

The V gene end was trimmed by 6 bases and the J gene end by 8 bases; junction bases not matched to a gene: 13. This CDR3 comprises 15 residues. CDR1 MNHEY and CDR2 SMNVEV come from the germline V gene (reference sequence). Unique molecular identifiers tagged the TCRbeta library. A single record per CDR3 protein comes from TCRdb applying MiXCR to the PCR reads. The sample includes around 17,000 distinct CDR3 sequences, about 5.3% of them seen just once. In this sample, this clonotype turned up a few times. Its antigen is as yet unknown. The TCR comes from a boy aged 5-17 years with acute lymphoblastic leukemia, due to receive a stem cell transplant. V and J are TRBV27 and TRBJ2-7; 10 bases map to TRBD2. The input for sequencing was PBMCs, taken before TCRalphabeta/CD19-depleted stem cell transplant. In DNA, the CDR3 is TGTGCCAGCAGCCGGCCCACTAGCGGGGTTCAGCAGCAGTACTTC. Encoded protein: CASSRPTSGVQQQYF.